Listed here are 13 T cell receptor beta chains from one sample, sequenced in a study of T cells in Graves' hyperthyroidism and ophthalmopathy. Amplification targeted TCR beta CDR3 regions from RNA transcripts. First-round RT-PCR targeting the TCR CDR3 was performed with the HTBI primer set. TCRdb reanalysed the multiplex PCR reads using MiXCR and keeps one entry per CDR3 protein. The sample holds around 400,000 distinct CDR3 sequences, 15% to 18% seen once. The sequenced material came from blood. The receptors originated from a woman aged 18-30 years with Graves' hyperthyroidism that later progressed to Graves' ophthalmopathy.

This clonotype appeared many times. CDR3 bases: TGTGCCAGCTCAAGTCGGGGGGATAGAGATGAGCAGTTCTTC. Its translation is CASSSRGDRDEQFF. The J gene is TRBJ2-1, the V gene TRBV18; 7 bases line up with TRBD2. The trim removed 5 bases at V and 8 bases at J, leaving 9 bases unmatched. The CDR3 contains 14 residues. Germline lookup yields CDR1 KGHSH and CDR2 LQKENI.

This clonotype was observed many times. The chain joins TRBV11-3 to TRBJ2-3; D is unclear. The germline V gene encodes CDR1 SGHNT and CDR2 YENEEA. V was clipped by 8 bases and J by 4 bases, with 10 bases between them. This CDR3 comprises 12 residues. Here the CDR3 reads CASGENSDTQYF. For the CDR3, the DNA is TGTGCCAGCGGTGAGAACTCAGATACGCAGTATTTT.

With regard to this clonotype: Since no conserved phenylalanine or tryptophan closes the CDR3, a read error is the likely cause. The chain links TRBV5-5 to TRBJ2-7; D perhaps matches TRBD2 (5 bases). Germline lookup yields CDR1 SGHKS and CDR2 YYEKEE (reference sequence). The CDR3 totals 15 residues. V was shortened by 1 base and J by 5 bases, with 16 bases between the two germline ends. The CDR3 nucleotides are TGTGCCAGCAGCTTGCAAATGGCTAGCAACCACGAGCAGTACTCC. Protein sequence: CASSLQMASNHEQYS.

There are a few counts of this clonotype. This chain links TRBV4-1 with TRBJ2-2; 12 bases align to TRBD2. V gave up 3 bases and J gave up 6 bases; unmatched junction bases: 8. CDR1 and CDR2 (germline): MGHRA, YSYEKL. The CDR3 length is 17 residues. CDR3 sequence: CASSHPLAGGPAGELFF. The CDR3 coding sequence is TGCGCCAGCAGCCATCCCCTAGCGGGAGGGCCCGCCGGGGAGCTGTTTTTT.

The rearrangement links TRBV2 to TRBJ2-2; D is ambiguous. Trimming pared 1 base from V and 0 bases from J, leaving 6 bases between. Germline V gene data show CDR1 as SNHLY and CDR2 as FYNNEI. This CDR3 is 15 amino acids long. The CDR3 DNA is TGTGCCAGCAGTGAAGTGGGGTCGAACACCGGGGAGCTGTTTTTT. Protein sequence: CASSEVGSNTGELFF.

The sample holds many counts of this clonotype. This chain joins TRBV29-1 and TRBJ2-3; 10 positions match TRBD2. From germline, CDR1 is SQVTM and CDR2 ANQGSEA. V lost 6 bases, J lost 5 bases, and 2 bases stayed unmatched. CDR3 length: 12 residues. In DNA, the CDR3 is TGCAGCGTGCGACTAGCGGGAGATACGCAGTATTTT. It is translated as CSVRLAGDTQYF.

This clonotype was seen at least ten times. This chain links TRBV13 with TRBJ2-5, with TRBD2 matching 7 bases. Germline-derived CDR1 and CDR2 are PRHDT and FYEKMQ (reference sequence). The CDR3 consists of 18 residues. J was trimmed by 0 bases and V by 4 bases; bases with no gene match: 14. CDR3 region: CASSYRLAKPPYQETQYF. In DNA, the CDR3 is TGTGCCAGCAGCTACCGACTAGCTAAGCCCCCGTACCAAGAGACCCAGTACTTC.

Many counts were recorded for this clonotype. This chain connects TRBV18 to TRBJ2-7; 14 bases match TRBD2. Germline CDR1 is KGHSH and CDR2 is LQKENI. The CDR3 runs 16 residues. V shed 3 bases, J shed 6 bases, and the junction held 7 bases outside the gene matches. The CDR3 sequence is CASSPSTSGRAIEQYF. CDR3 coding DNA: TGTGCCAGCTCACCGTCGACTAGCGGGAGGGCCATCGAGCAGTACTTC.

Note on this clonotype: A much larger clone lies one base from this, so it may be a read error. The J gene is TRBJ2-7, the V gene TRBV28, with no clear D. Germline V gene sequence: CDR1 MDHEN, CDR2 SYDVKM. The length of the CDR3 is 13 residues. V shed 3 bases and J shed 2 bases, with 8 bases lying between them. The CDR3 loop is CASSFNPAYEQYF. Here the CDR3 DNA reads TGTGCCAGCAGTTTCAACCCCGCCTACGAGCAGTACTTC.

This clonotype appeared many times. J is TRBJ1-1 and V is TRBV28; a possible D gene is TRBD1 (5 bases). The CDR3 totals 17 residues. V gave up 6 bases and J gave up 4 bases, with 24 bases separating them. CDR1 is MDHEN, CDR2 SYDVKM, per germline. The CDR3 nucleotides read TGTGCCAGCAGGCCCCCTGCGGTTCGGGGGTCGGGCACTGAAGCTTTCTTT. This encodes CASRPPAVRGSGTEAFF.

This clonotype was found many times. The gene calls are TRBV20-1 and TRBJ2-3; 10 bases fit TRBD2. V was clipped by 0 bases and J by 3 bases; unmatched bases: 6. Germline V gene sequence: CDR1 DFQATT, CDR2 SNEGSKA (reference sequence). The CDR3 has 16 amino acids. This CDR3 is CSARDLLTSGTDTQYF. The CDR3 nucleotides are TGCAGTGCTAGAGATCTCCTGACTAGCGGGACAGATACGCAGTATTTT.

This clonotype was observed at least ten times. J is TRBJ1-2 and V is TRBV6-1, with D unclear. CDR3 length: 13 residues. CDR1 MNHNS and CDR2 SASEGT come from the germline V gene. V was clipped by 7 bases and J by 8 bases, with 17 bases between them. The CDR3 region is CASTEGQWEGYTF. CDR3 bases: TGTGCCAGCACGGAAGGGCAGTGGGAAGGCTACACCTTC.

This clonotype was counted between two and nine times. The chain uses TRBV19 and TRBJ1-5; 7 bases line up with TRBD1. Germline CDR1 is LNHDA and CDR2 is SQIVND (reference sequence). The CDR3 is 15 residues long. Trimming removed 4 bases from V and 0 bases from J; junction bases left unmatched: 3. The CDR3 DNA sequence: TGTGCCAGTAGTACACACAGGGGTAGCAATCAGCCCCAGCATTTT. Its protein is CASSTHRGSNQPQHF.